The entry below gives a single T cell receptor beta chain sequence along with its context. Its target is not known. Looked up from germline, CDR1 is MNHNY and CDR2 is SVGAGI (reference sequence). Trimming took off 2 bases at V and 0 bases at J, with 6 bases between the two ends. The CDR3 sequence is 14 residues long. RNA extraction and reverse transcription yielded cDNA as sequencing template. Measured with immunoSEQ multiplex PCR; TCRdb has only the in-frame clones, and not every one. Counted here are approximately 210,000 clones, roughly 60% occurring once; the ten biggest clones make up 1%. The record originates from a study of CD8+ T cells in alopecia areata. Findings and caveats of the study: Baseline CD8+ expansion's link to response remains uncertain, as there was one nonresponder. Scalp clonality and expanded CD8+ clones among the top 100 were significantly decreased by tofacitinib.

Treatment noted: oral pan-JAK inhibitor, 5-10 mg twice daily. The TCR originated in a human donor with alopecia areata. The rearrangement uses TRBV6-6 and TRBJ2-3; no clear D. The source material was CD4+ T cells sorted from blood, sampled at week 24, from a patient treated with tofacitinib. Here the CDR3 DNA reads TGTGCCAGCAGTTACCCGGACAGCACAGATACGCAGTATTTT. Translated, it gives CASSYPDSTDTQYF.